The T cell receptor beta chain under discussion was sequenced for a study of T cell changes during pregnancy in multiple sclerosis. Clones were read by immunoSEQ multiplex PCR, and TCRdb kept only the in-frame ones, dropping some. The data hold some 83,000 clones, with about 91% observed a single time. Here the sequenced sample was PBMCs, taken in the first trimester of pregnancy. The receptor's source is a female donor in good health, serving as a control in a pregnancy study. Some clones in this sample may be carry-over from other donors' samples.

The CDR3 region is CASRDRRNEQFF. CDR3 nucleotides: TGCGCCAGCAGAGACAGAAGAAATGAGCAGTTCTTC. The chain is built from TRBV5-1 and TRBJ2-1, with a weak D call TRBD1 (5 bases). CDR3 length: 12 residues. The germline V gene has CDR1 SGHRS and CDR2 YFSETQ. V was trimmed by 5 bases and J by 7 bases, leaving 10 bases between them.